The source of this T cell receptor beta chain is a study of post-analysis software for immune sequencing data. On the study more broadly: Progressive-relapsing, secondary progressive and relapsing-remitting multiple sclerosis were among the disease courses included.

Study findings and constraints: Controls had significantly higher normalized Chao1 diversity than multiple sclerosis patients. Patients carried 4 or 5 TRBV segments more frequently than controls did, and TRBV5-6, TRBV5-1 and TRBV20-1 were among them.

Germline-derived CDR1 and CDR2 are DFQATT and SNEGSKA (reference sequence). V was shortened by 0 bases and J by 0 bases, with 19 bases between the two germline ends. The CDR3 contains 18 residues. This clonotype was counted between two and nine times. The antigen remains undetermined. Built from TCR beta cDNA, the libraries had unique molecular identifiers in them. MiXCR was run by TCRdb on the PCR reads, yielding one entry per CDR3 protein. The sample holds some 690,000 distinct CDR3 sequences, 25% to 30% seen once. Sequences were obtained from blood. The origin of this receptor is a girl aged 5 to 17 with multiple sclerosis. This chain connects TRBV20-1 to TRBJ2-3; D is possibly TRBD1 or TRBD2 (5 bases each). CDR3 sequence: CSARDPSGTQFSTDTQYF. The CDR3 coding sequence is TGCAGTGCTAGAGATCCTTCCGGGACCCAATTTAGCACAGATACGCAGTATTTT.